Included here is one TCR beta chain sequence, with context. The data were obtained in a study of CD8 T cells in Susac syndrome. CD8+ and CD4+ blood T cells underwent TCR beta sequencing. Germline loops: CDR1 LNHDA, CDR2 SQIVND (reference sequence). The V and J ends lost 5 bases and 4 bases, in that order; junction bases with no gene match: 9. The CDR3 contains 16 residues. Random hexamers were used to reverse transcribe an amount of roughly 0.5 to 1 ug RNA. By means of immunoSEQ multiplex PCR, TCR beta CDR3 spanning 54 Vbeta and 13 Jbeta underwent amplification. MiXCR, applied by TCRdb to the immunoSEQ multiplex PCR reads, yields one record per CDR3 protein. The sample has some 240,000 distinct CDR3 sequences, around 96% seen once.

The sequenced sample consisted of CD4+ T cells from PBMCs. The chain recombines TRBV19 with TRBJ1-5; 9 nucleotides align to TRBD1. This clonotype originated in a human donor with Susac syndrome. CDR3 sequence reads: CASSSRRGQGNQPQHF. CDR3 coding DNA: TGTGCCAGTAGTTCCCGGCGGGGACAGGGAAATCAGCCCCAGCATTTT.